This T cell receptor beta chain was retrieved from a study of blood T cell repertoires in COVID-19. Method: immunoSEQ multiplex PCR; TCRdb's copy keeps in-frame clones and lacks some. The sample contains under 300,000 clones, roughly 84% of which appear only once. Germline V gene lookup returns CDR1 ENHRY and CDR2 SYGVKD. The CDR3 has 12 residues. The germline V and J ends were trimmed by 4 bases and 6 bases, with 7 bases remaining between them. The specimen sequenced was peripheral blood. The TCR comes from a woman in her forties who had recovered from COVID-19. The rearrangement uses TRBV10-3 and TRBJ2-1; maybe TRBD2 (6 bases). Written as DNA, the CDR3 is TGTGCCATCAGTGGACTAGTCAATGAGCAGTTCTTC. Its translation is CAISGLVNEQFF.